This passage covers 16 T cell receptor beta chains from one sample sequenced in a study of blood T cell repertoires in COVID-19. This table comes from immunoSEQ multiplex PCR, and its TCRdb copy is limited to in-frame clones, with some not included. The sample lists approximately 110,000 clones, approximately 84% occurring once. The specimen was peripheral blood. These receptors all come from a woman aged 50 to 60 with acute or convalescent COVID-19.

The chain has TRBV5-4 and TRBJ1-2; TRBD1 agrees at 11 bases. CDR3 length: 14 residues. Germline V gene lookup returns CDR1 SGHNT and CDR2 YYREEE (reference sequence). V dropped 4 bases and J dropped 9; count of bases not matched to a gene: 8. CDR3 sequence reads: CASSNPWDRGSYTF. DNA of the CDR3: TGTGCCAGCAGCAACCCATGGGACAGGGGGAGCTACACCTTC.

This clone was found a few times. The chain couples TRBV19 to TRBJ1-1, with D perhaps TRBD1 (5 bases). Between the trimmed V and J ends, which lost 3 bases and 8 bases, there was a span of 10 bases. Germline V gives CDR1 LNHDA, CDR2 SQIVND (reference sequence). CDR3 length equals 12 residues. DNA for the CDR3: TGTGCCAGTAGTATGTGGGGCCGAGAAGCTTTCTTT. This gives the protein CASSMWGREAFF.

The chain is built from TRBV7-9 and TRBJ1-4; D may be TRBD1 (5 bases). V was clipped by 5 bases and J by 7 bases, with 17 bases between them. CDR1 is SEHNR and CDR2 is FQNEAQ in the germline V gene (reference sequence). The CDR3 sequence is 15 residues long. The CDR3 region is CASSVSGGRSEKLFF. The CDR3 DNA reads TGTGCCAGCAGCGTCTCCGGGGGAAGGAGTGAAAAACTGTTTTTT.

Points on this clone: The identical CDR3 is also encoded by other nucleotide sequences in the sample. CDR3 protein: CASSPAGTNTGELFF. Written as DNA, the CDR3 is TGTGCCAGCTCACCAGCGGGGACGAACACCGGGGAGCTGTTTTTT. The chain recombines TRBV18 with TRBJ2-2; D is possibly TRBD2 (6 bases). CDR1 and CDR2 (germline): KGHSH, LQKENI. CDR3 length equals 15 residues. V lost 2 bases and J lost 0, with 7 bases in between.

V and J are TRBV10-3 and TRBJ1-2; D gene uncertain. V was clipped by 10 bases and J by 0 bases, with 15 bases between them. This CDR3 has 14 amino acids. The germline CDR1 and CDR2 sequences are ENHRY and SYGVKD. The CDR3 DNA reads TGTGCCACCGAGAATGCGGCAGCTAACTATGGCTACACCTTC. Translated: CATENAAANYGYTF.

This rearrangement joins TRBV6-1 to TRBJ1-6; D is perhaps TRBD1 (6 bases). With 2 bases removed from V and 3 bases from J, the gap between germline ends came to 14 bases. The CDR3 covers 17 residues. Germline V CDR1 and CDR2: MNHNS, SASEGT. The CDR3 loop reads CASSESDRGGYNSPLHF. Here the CDR3 DNA reads TGTGCCAGCAGTGAATCGGATAGGGGGGGCTATAATTCACCCCTCCACTTT.

V and J are TRBV5-1 and TRBJ2-1, with 7 bases lining up with TRBD1. Per the germline V gene, CDR1 is SGHRS and CDR2 is YFSETQ. The V segment lost 2 bases and the J segment 7 bases; nucleotides outside the gene matches: 9. The CDR3 covers 15 residues. The CDR3 DNA reads as TGCGCCAGCAGCTTATTACCGGGACAGAGGAATGAGCAGTTCTTC. As protein: CASSLLPGQRNEQFF.

The rearrangement links TRBV6-5 to TRBJ1-1; D uncertain. Germline CDR1 is MNHEY and CDR2 is SVGAGI. Between the trimmed V and J ends, which lost 6 bases and 10 bases, there was a span of 15 bases. The CDR3 is 12 residues long. CDR3 DNA sequence: TGTGCCAGCAGCATGGGCCTTCAGGCAGCTTTCTTT. The encoded protein is CASSMGLQAAFF.

The rearrangement links TRBV5-1 to TRBJ2-1; TRBD1 matches at 12 bases. The CDR3 sequence is 21 residues long. Germline V gene data show CDR1 as SGHRS and CDR2 as YFSETQ. The V and J ends lost 3 bases and 0 bases, in that order; junction bases with no gene match: 16. In DNA, the CDR3 is TGCGCCAGCAGCTCTGCGGGTGGGCGGGACAGGGGGCAGACCTCCTACAATGAGCAGTTCTTC. It translates to CASSSAGGRDRGQTSYNEQFF.

The rearrangement links TRBV7-9 to TRBJ1-6, with a possible D match to TRBD1 (6 bases). The ends were cut back, 0 bases at V and 4 bases at J, with 10 bases in the middle. The V gene's germline CDR1 is SEHNR and CDR2 FQNEAQ (reference sequence). CDR3 length: 16 amino acids. The CDR3 coding sequence is TGTGCCAGCAGCTTAGCAGGGGGTAGTTATAATTCACCCCTCCACTTT. This codes for CASSLAGGSYNSPLHF.

The V and J genes are TRBV7-3 and TRBJ2-2; TRBD1 agrees at 9 bases. The CDR3 is 14 amino acids. The germline CDR1 and CDR2 sequences are SGHTA and FQGTGA. V shed 5 bases, J shed 9 bases, and the junction held 7 bases outside the gene matches. Written as DNA, the CDR3 is TGTGCCAGCAGCCCGGACAGGGGAACACGGGAGCTGTTTTTT. As protein: CASSPDRGTRELFF.

The genes are TRBV5-8 and TRBJ1-2; D unresolved. CDR1 and CDR2 (germline): SGHTS, YDEGEE. The V gene lost 5 bases and the J gene lost 8 bases, with 13 bases spanning the gap. The length of the CDR3 is 12 residues. The CDR3 DNA is TGTGCCAGCAGTTTCAGCGGCCTGGGCTACACCTTC. Encoded protein: CASSFSGLGYTF.

This rearrangement joins TRBV6-5 to TRBJ1-2, with D uncertain. The germline gives CDR1 MNHEY, CDR2 SVGAGI. CDR3 length: 15 amino acids. Between the trimmed V and J ends, which lost 6 bases and 4 bases, there was a span of 18 bases. CDR3 sequence reads: CASSSEGSGGYGYTF. The CDR3 nucleotides are TGTGCCAGCAGCTCCGAAGGATCGGGAGGCTATGGCTACACCTTC.

The V gene is TRBV5-1, the J gene TRBJ1-6, with 8 positions matching TRBD1. This CDR3 spans 21 amino acids. After removal of 4 bases from V and 0 bases from J, the junction contained 18 bases not matched to a gene. Germline-derived CDR1 and CDR2 are SGHRS and YFSETQ. The CDR3 sequence: CASSLFSGQGRESSYNSPLHF. DNA for the CDR3: TGCGCCAGCAGCCTTTTCTCCGGACAGGGCCGAGAAAGCTCCTATAATTCACCCCTCCACTTT.

The chain combines TRBV27 with TRBJ2-2; D perhaps matches TRBD1 (5 bases). Trimming removed 6 bases at V and 0 bases at J, with 14 bases between. Germline CDR1 reads MNHEY; CDR2 reads SMNVEV (reference sequence). CDR3 length: 16 amino acids. The CDR3 here is CASRSQGLSNTGELFF. DNA of the CDR3: TGTGCCAGCAGATCCCAGGGCCTTTCGAACACCGGGGAGCTGTTTTTT.

The chain couples TRBV19 to TRBJ2-6, with D maybe TRBD1 (5 bases). The germline V gene has CDR1 LNHDA and CDR2 SQIVND (reference sequence). The V gene lost 5 bases and the J gene lost 3 bases, with 8 bases spanning the gap. The CDR3 loop spans 14 amino acids. The CDR3: CASSAGYGANVLTF. The CDR3 nucleotides read TGTGCCAGTAGTGCAGGGTATGGGGCCAACGTCCTGACTTTC. The variable domain in full, completed from reference TRBV19 and TRBJ2-6, reads DGGITQSPKYLFRKEGQNVTLSCEQNLNHDAMYWYRQDPGQGLRLIYYSQIVNDFQKGDIAEGYSVSREKKESFPLTVTSAQKNPTAFYLCASSAGYGANVLTFGAGSRLTVL.